What follows are 30 T cell receptor beta chains derived from one specimen sequenced in a study of blood T cell repertoires in COVID-19. TCRdb keeps only in-frame clones here, not all; method: immunoSEQ multiplex PCR. The top ten clones hold approximately 2% of a sample with 250,000 or so clones, roughly 85% of them seen once. What was sequenced was PBMCs or T cells enriched from blood (not recorded which). The receptor source for this set is a woman in her forties or fifties who had recovered from COVID-19.

The chain couples TRBV5-1 to TRBJ2-7; D is unclear. From germline, CDR1 is SGHRS and CDR2 YFSETQ. V lost 4 bases and J lost 3, with 11 bases in between. This CDR3 contains 13 residues. Here the CDR3 reads CASSGSRDYEQYF. The CDR3 DNA follows: TGCGCCAGCAGCGGATCTAGAGACTACGAGCAGTACTTC.

This rearrangement joins TRBV9 to TRBJ2-7; a possible D gene is TRBD1 (5 bases). Germline CDR1 and CDR2: SGDLS and YYNGEE. CDR3 size: 12 residues. V lost 3 bases and J 6 bases, leaving 10 bases between the germline ends. The CDR3 nucleotides read TGTGCCAGCAGCGGGGTAAGGGGCGAGCAGTACTTC. Translating gives CASSGVRGEQYF.

V gene TRBV5-1 combines with J gene TRBJ2-7, with TRBD2 matching over 10 bases. V lost 6 bases, J lost 4 bases, and 7 bases stayed unmatched. The CDR3 loop spans 14 amino acids. Germline values: CDR1 SGHRS, CDR2 YFSETQ. CDR3 DNA sequence: TGCGCCAGCAACCTAGCGGGAGACATTTACGAGCAGTACTTC. Translating gives CASNLAGDIYEQYF.

The chain uses TRBV11-2 and TRBJ2-1; 11 bases are a match to TRBD2. Germline V gene sequence: CDR1 SGHAT, CDR2 FQNNGV. CDR3 size: 18 residues. V lost 2 bases to trimming and J lost 5 bases; unmatched junction nucleotides: 11. The DNA of the CDR3 is TGTGCCAGCAGCTTATCCCCCCAAACTAGCGGGAGACACAATGAGCAGTTCTTC. It codes for CASSLSPQTSGRHNEQFF.

The gene calls are TRBV30 and TRBJ2-7; no clear D gene. Deletions cut 2 bases from V and 3 bases from J, with 20 bases between. This CDR3 region has 16 residues. Germline V lookup: CDR1 GTSNPN, CDR2 SVGIG (reference sequence). As DNA, the CDR3 is TGTGCCTGGAGTCCCAGTAGGCTAGGATTCATCTACGAGCAGTACTTC. Translation gives CAWSPSRLGFIYEQYF.

This chain links TRBV7-9 with TRBJ1-2; 9 positions match TRBD1. Losses at the gene ends were 7 bases for V and 4 bases for J; bases not matched to a gene: 10. Germline V lookup: CDR1 SEHNR, CDR2 FQNEAQ (reference sequence). The CDR3 covers 15 residues. CDR3 in amino acids: CASNPGQGIPYGYTF. The CDR3 nucleotides are TGTGCCAGCAACCCGGGACAGGGAATTCCCTATGGCTACACCTTC.

V is TRBV6-1 and J is TRBJ1-5; 9 bases are a match to TRBD1. The CDR3 sequence is 17 residues long. CDR1 is MNHNS, CDR2 SASEGT, per germline. V shed 4 bases, J shed 1 base, and the junction held 8 bases outside the gene matches. CDR3 coding DNA: TGTGCCAGCAGTGGGAACAGGGGGCAGCTGAGCAATCAGCCCCAGCATTTT. Protein product: CASSGNRGQLSNQPQHF.

The chain recombines TRBV11-2 with TRBJ2-5; TRBD2 agrees at 10 bases. Germline V CDR1 and CDR2: SGHAT, FQNNGV. The CDR3 totals 17 residues. Trimming removed 1 base from V and 4 bases from J; junction bases left unmatched: 9. The CDR3 coding sequence is TGTGCCAGCAGCTTAGGGCAGTCACTAGCGGGACGAGAGACCCAGTACTTC. Translated: CASSLGQSLAGRETQYF.

Here the CDR3 reads CASSLQGRTEAFF. Here the CDR3 DNA reads TGTGCCAGCAGCCTTCAGGGGCGGACTGAAGCTTTCTTT. The J gene is TRBJ1-1, the V gene TRBV11-2; D perhaps matches TRBD1 (6 bases). The V end lost 5 bases, the J end lost 5 bases, and 12 bases lay between the germline ends. This CDR3 is built from 13 residues. CDR1 and CDR2 from the germline V gene are SGHAT and FQNNGV.

The gene calls are TRBV6-5 and TRBJ1-3, with unresolved D. The germline V and J ends were trimmed by 4 bases and 0 bases, with 7 bases remaining between them. Looked up from germline, CDR1 is MNHEY and CDR2 is SVGAGI. The length of the CDR3 is 14 residues. The CDR3 nucleotides read TGTGCCAGCAGTTTCGACATCTCTGGAAACACCATATATTTT. It yields the protein CASSFDISGNTIYF.

The chain links TRBV7-2 to TRBJ2-7; 11 positions match TRBD1. The germline V gene has CDR1 SGHTA and CDR2 FQGNSA. This CDR3 contains 15 residues. Trimming removed 3 bases from V and 4 bases from J; junction bases left unmatched: 5. In nucleotides, the CDR3 is TGTGCCAGCAGCTTTCCGGGACAGGGGGGATACGAGCAGTACTTC. This translates into CASSFPGQGGYEQYF.

The chain combines TRBV7-6 with TRBJ2-3, with D possibly being TRBD2 (5 bases). The germline gives CDR1 SGHVS, CDR2 FNYEAQ. The CDR3 loop spans 14 amino acids. The V end lost 2 bases, the J end lost 5 bases, and 11 bases lay between the germline ends. CDR3 sequence (DNA): TGTGCCAGCAGCTTACAGTCCGGGATAGATACGCAGTATTTT. Its translation is CASSLQSGIDTQYF.

The chain links TRBV9 to TRBJ2-1, with TRBD2 matching 13 bases. Germline CDR1 SGDLS, CDR2 YYNGEE. The CDR3 loop spans 17 amino acids. V trimming: 0 bases; J trimming: 6 bases; junction bases outside the gene matches: 6. The CDR3 DNA reads TGTGCCAGCAGCGTAGCCCCATGGACTAGCGGGAGCAATGAGCAGTTCTTC. Amino acid sequence: CASSVAPWTSGSNEQFF.

This chain connects TRBV7-2 to TRBJ1-4; TRBD1 matches at 7 bases. CDR3 size: 15 residues. V gave up 7 bases and J gave up 11 bases; unmatched junction bases: 16. In germline, CDR1 is SGHTA, CDR2 FQGNSA. Here the CDR3 reads CASTSERASQGKLFF. The DNA of the CDR3 is TGTGCCAGCACCTCGGAGCGGGCCTCACAGGGGAAACTGTTTTTT. Drawing the rest from reference TRBV7-2 and TRBJ1-4, the complete variable domain is GAGVSQSPSNKVTEKGKDVELRCDPISGHTALYWYRQSLGQGLEFLIYFQGNSAPDKSGLPSDRFSAERTGGSVSTLTIQRTQQEDSAVYLCASTSERASQGKLFFGSGTQLSVL.

This clone appeared a single time. The J gene is TRBJ1-1, the V gene TRBV11-2; D perhaps matches TRBD1 (5 bases). CDR3 length: 11 amino acids. The V and J ends lost 6 bases and 6 bases respectively, with 8 bases between them. CDR1 is SGHAT and CDR2 is FQNNGV in the germline V gene. The DNA for the CDR3 is TGTGCCAGCAGGCGGGGGGCTGAAGCTTTCTTT. Translation gives CASRRGAEAFF.

The count of this clone is one. V and J are TRBV6-5 and TRBJ1-6, with D possibly matching TRBD1 (5 bases). CDR3 size: 13 residues. Between the trimmed V and J ends, which lost 6 bases and 10 bases, there was a span of 13 bases. The germline V gene encodes CDR1 MNHEY and CDR2 SVGAGI. The CDR3 nucleotides read TGTGCCAGCAGGGGGCTCCCCGGATCACCCCTCCACTTT. Amino acids: CASRGLPGSPLHF.

This clone was seen a handful of times. The gene calls are TRBV6-5 and TRBJ2-7; D gene uncertain. Germline CDR1 is MNHEY and CDR2 is SVGAGI. The CDR3 contains 15 residues. Trimming stripped 0 bases from V and 2 bases from J, with 11 bases between. In DNA form, the CDR3 reads TGTGCCAGCAGTTACTCCGCGACTGGAACCTACGAGCAGTACTTC. Translating gives CASSYSATGTYEQYF.

The CDR3: CASSLDGNYEQYF. The CDR3 DNA reads as TGTGCCAGCAGCTTAGACGGGAACTACGAGCAGTACTTC. The rearrangement links TRBV7-2 to TRBJ2-7, with D maybe TRBD2 (5 bases). Trimming cost V 1 base and J 3 bases, with 7 bases left between them. CDR1 is SGHTA and CDR2 is FQGNSA in the germline V gene. The CDR3 is 13 residues long.

For the CDR3, the DNA is TGCGCCAGCAGCCAAAGCAGGCCAGGGGGAGGCTACGAGCAGTACTTC. Amino acid sequence: CASSQSRPGGGYEQYF. This chain connects TRBV4-1 to TRBJ2-7; D may be TRBD1 (7 bases). Germline assignment: CDR1 MGHRA and CDR2 YSYEKL. V lost 2 bases and J lost 3, with 17 bases in between. This CDR3 has 16 amino acids.

There are a few counts of this clone. The chain has TRBV7-2 and TRBJ1-2; possible D gene TRBD1, 6 bases. From germline, CDR1 is SGHTA and CDR2 FQGNSA. The CDR3 consists of 14 residues. V was clipped by 5 bases and J by 4 bases, with 14 bases between them. CDR3 in DNA: TGTGCCAGCAGCCAGGGGCCGGCGGCCTATGGCTACACCTTC. It specifies CASSQGPAAYGYTF. The variable domain in full, with the rest retrieved from reference TRBV7-2 and TRBJ1-2, is GAGVSQSPSNKVTEKGKDVELRCDPISGHTALYWYRQSLGQGLEFLIYFQGNSAPDKSGLPSDRFSAERTGGSVSTLTIQRTQQEDSAVYLCASSQGPAAYGYTFGSGTRLTVV.

The chain has TRBV7-9 and TRBJ2-7; tentatively, D is TRBD2 (5 bases). Germline-derived CDR1 and CDR2 are SEHNR and FQNEAQ (reference sequence). This CDR3 has 11 residues. The ends were cut back, 5 bases at V and 6 bases at J, with 8 bases in the middle. In DNA form, the CDR3 reads TGTGCCAGCAGCCTTGCGGGCGAGCAGTACTTC. This encodes CASSLAGEQYF.

The V call is TRBV18, the J call TRBJ2-7, with D possibly matching TRBD2 (6 bases). Trimming pared 3 bases from V and 4 bases from J, leaving 10 bases between. Germline CDR1 reads KGHSH; CDR2 reads LQKENI. This CDR3 is built from 13 residues. The CDR3 region is CASSPLGRYEQYF. The CDR3 DNA follows: TGTGCCAGCTCACCTCTGGGGAGGTACGAGCAGTACTTC.

The gene calls are TRBV12-3 or TRBV12-4 and TRBJ2-7; 10 nucleotides align to TRBD2. This CDR3 contains 13 residues. V dropped 7 bases and J dropped 10; count of bases not matched to a gene: 10. Here the CDR3 reads CASTLRLAGDQYF. The CDR3, as DNA: TGTGCCAGCACCTTGAGGCTAGCGGGAGACCAGTACTTC.

To note about this clone: At one of its ends the junction is not consistent with the germline gene, which may arise from a read error. This chain links TRBV6-5 with TRBJ2-1; 11 bases map to TRBD2. The CDR3 totals 16 residues. Looked up from germline, CDR1 is MNHEY and CDR2 is SVGAGI. The CDR3 DNA reads TGTGCCAGCAGTTACTCCGGGACTAGCGGCTACAATGAACAGTTCTTC. Translation gives CASSYSGTSGYNEQFF.

The chain has TRBV19 and TRBJ2-5, with a tentative D call TRBD2 (6 bases). CDR3 length: 13 residues. V lost 5 bases to trimming and J lost 4 bases, with 11 bases between them. Germline values: CDR1 LNHDA, CDR2 SQIVND (reference sequence). The CDR3: CASSLGGGETQYF. The CDR3 nucleotides are TGTGCCAGTAGTTTGGGGGGAGGAGAGACCCAGTACTTC. Full variable domain (outside the CDR3, taken from reference TRBV19 and TRBJ2-5): DGGITQSPKYLFRKEGQNVTLSCEQNLNHDAMYWYRQDPGQGLRLIYYSQIVNDFQKGDIAEGYSVSREKKESFPLTVTSAQKNPTAFYLCASSLGGGETQYFGPGTRLLVL.

V and J are TRBV28 and TRBJ1-1; a possible D gene is TRBD1 (6 bases). V was cut by 10 bases and J by 1 base, with 19 bases left in between. In germline, CDR1 is MDHEN, CDR2 SYDVKM. CDR3 length: 15 residues. The CDR3 region has the DNA TGTGCCACCGTAATGACAGGTCCACAGAACACTGAAGCTTTCTTT. Translating it yields CATVMTGPQNTEAFF.

This clone was observed once. Its ends do not fully match the called genes, so a read error is possible. V usage is TRBV7-7 and J usage is TRBJ2-3, with D perhaps TRBD2 (6 bases). CDR1 is SSHAT and CDR2 is FNYEAQ in the germline V gene (reference sequence). The CDR3 consists of 15 residues. The DNA for the CDR3 is TGTGCTAGCAGCCCCGGGGGATTCAGCACAGATACGCAGTATTTT. This gives the protein CASSPGGFSTDTQYF.

The J gene is TRBJ1-2, the V gene TRBV5-1; the match to TRBD1 covers 9 bases. Germline CDR1 reads SGHRS; CDR2 reads YFSETQ. This CDR3 spans 13 amino acids. V shed 4 bases, J shed 8 bases, and the junction held 6 bases outside the gene matches. CDR3 region: CASSGDRVEGYTF. CDR3 nucleotides: TGCGCCAGCAGCGGGGACAGGGTTGAAGGCTACACCTTC.

V usage is TRBV29-1 and J usage is TRBJ1-4, with unresolved D. The V gene lost 4 bases and the J gene lost 7 bases, with 7 bases spanning the gap. The CDR3 runs to 11 residues. Germline values: CDR1 SQVTM, CDR2 ANQGSEA. The CDR3, as DNA: TGCAGCGTTGTAGTCGGTGAAAAACTGTTTTTT. Protein sequence: CSVVVGEKLFF.

The chain carries TRBV3-1 (or the pseudogene TRBV3-2) and TRBJ1-4; tentative D call: TRBD1 (6 bases). Looked up from germline, CDR1 is LGHDT and CDR2 is YNNKEL (reference sequence). V dropped 4 bases and J dropped 8 bases, with 17 bases sitting between them. The CDR3 runs 15 residues. The CDR3 DNA reads TGTGCCAGCAGCCCTGGGACAACTCCGAGGGAAAAACTGTTTTTT. Its translation is CASSPGTTPREKLFF.